This record covers a single T cell receptor (beta chain). The data belong to a study of human T cells and chemical hapten exposure. Time point indicated: patch test 1, 2 weeks after DPC sensitization. The treatment was: therapeutic diphenylcyclopropenone sensitization with weekly scalp DPC. It was from unfractionated whole blood that total RNA was extracted. TCRdb itself ran the RACE reads through MiXCR, one entry per CDR3 protein. The data hold 150,000 to 200,000 distinct CDR3 sequences, with approximately 15% observed a single time. Germline CDR1 reads SGDLS; CDR2 reads YYNGEE. The germline V and J ends were trimmed by 2 bases and 1 base, with 9 bases remaining between them. CDR3 length equals 14 residues.

Here the sequenced sample was whole blood, taken in connection with sensitization to the hapten diphenylcyclopropenone (DPC). The V and J genes are TRBV9 and TRBJ2-5; D call uncertain. The origin of this receptor is a woman aged 30 to 39 with alopecia areata. Some clones in this sample may be carry-over from other donors' samples. For the CDR3, the DNA is TGTGCCAGCAGCGTTGCCACGGGCCAAGAGACCCAGTACTTC. It yields the protein CASSVATGQETQYF.